The T cell receptor (beta chain) under discussion was sequenced for a study of shared clonotypes between healthy human individuals. Whole-study context: The study enrolled two women and a few men aged 18 to 49.

For every subset, genomic DNA was evenly distributed across several immunoSEQ plates. Clones were sequenced by immunoSEQ multiplex PCR, and TCRdb holds only the in-frame ones, with some missing. The repertoire holds 2 million to 2.5 million clones, with approximately 94% as singletons. Naive CD8 populations comprised CD45RO-negative cells positively selected for CCR7, excluding terminally differentiated effector memory CD45RA+ cells. Only Caucasian adults living in Nashville, Tennessee made up the donor group. The CDR3 loop spans 11 amino acids. V was clipped by 5 bases and J by 6 bases, with 9 bases between them. CDR1 and CDR2 (germline): SGHKS, YYEKEE (reference sequence).

The material sequenced was naive CD8+ T cells from PBMCs. V and J are TRBV5-5 and TRBJ2-7; D perhaps matches TRBD1 (6 bases). The clonotype comes from a man between 18 and 35 years old in good health. Some clones in this sample may be carry-over from other donors' samples. CDR3 region: CASRTGVEQYF. For the CDR3, the DNA is TGTGCCAGCAGGACAGGAGTCGAGCAGTACTTC.